One sample yielded the 4 T cell receptor beta chains listed below, sequenced in a study of T cell changes during pregnancy in multiple sclerosis. TCRdb's copy holds only in-frame clones and misses some; the assay was immunoSEQ multiplex PCR. The sample contains about 40,000 clones, 90% to 95% of which appear only once. The material sequenced was peripheral blood, taken before pregnancy. The receptors come from a female donor with multiple sclerosis, enrolled in a pregnancy study.

The rearrangement uses TRBV28 and TRBJ2-1, with 8 bases matching TRBD1. V shed 1 base, J shed 7 bases, and the junction held 9 bases outside the gene matches. The CDR3 extends over 16 amino acids. Per the germline V gene, CDR1 is MDHEN and CDR2 is SYDVKM. CDR3 amino acids: CASSLFGQGARNEQFF. DNA of the CDR3: TGTGCCAGCAGTTTATTCGGGCAGGGGGCAAGGAATGAGCAGTTCTTC.

The rearrangement uses TRBV19 and TRBJ2-1; TRBD1 matches at 9 bases. The CDR3 spans 14 residues. After removal of 8 bases from V and 3 bases from J, the junction contained 5 bases not matched to a gene. Germline assignment: CDR1 LNHDA and CDR2 SQIVND (reference sequence). The CDR3 reads CASHRDRDYNEQFF. CDR3 DNA: TGTGCCAGTCACCGGGACAGGGACTACAATGAGCAGTTCTTC.

The rearrangement uses TRBV7-9 and TRBJ2-7; 14 nucleotides align to TRBD2. Germline V gene lookup returns CDR1 SEHNR and CDR2 FQNEAQ (reference sequence). After removal of 2 bases from V and 6 bases from J, the junction contained 6 bases not matched to a gene. The CDR3 is 16 amino acids. The CDR3 reads CASSLYVGTSGSEQYF. In DNA form, the CDR3 reads TGTGCCAGCAGCTTATACGTCGGGACTAGCGGGAGCGAGCAGTACTTC.

The chain recombines TRBV19 with TRBJ1-4; tentative D call: TRBD1 (5 bases). CDR3 size: 16 residues. Germline V gene data show CDR1 as LNHDA and CDR2 as SQIVND (reference sequence). V was trimmed by 2 bases and J by 0 bases, leaving 10 bases between them. CDR3 sequence: CASSIRDSATNEKLFF. As DNA, the CDR3 is TGTGCCAGTAGTATACGCGACAGCGCAACTAATGAAAAACTGTTTTTT.